The 19 T cell receptor beta chains given below trace back to one sample, sequenced in a study of identical twins. One entry per CDR3 protein results from TCRdb running MiXCR on the 5' RACE reads. The table includes a few hundred thousand distinct CDR3 sequences, 12% detected once. The same sample was also used in a study of yellow fever vaccine responses in identical twins.

Material for sequencing was CD8+ T cells sorted from blood. The receptors stem from a woman aged 18-30 years in good health.

This clonotype was counted a few times. The chain couples TRBV7-9 to TRBJ2-1; 10 bases are shared with TRBD2. Germline values: CDR1 SEHNR, CDR2 FQNEAQ (reference sequence). This CDR3 region has 16 residues. After removal of 5 bases from V and 8 bases from J, the junction contained 12 bases not matched to a gene. The CDR3, as DNA: TGTGCCAGCAGCGTCTTAGCGGGGGGCCTGATCGATGAGCAGTTCTTC. It encodes CASSVLAGGLIDEQFF.

Only a few counts were recorded for this clonotype. The chain is built from TRBV28 and TRBJ2-1; the match to TRBD2 covers 10 bases. Trimming took 6 bases from V and 7 from J; bases not matched to a gene: 12. This CDR3 has 16 amino acids. Per the germline V gene, CDR1 is MDHEN and CDR2 is SYDVKM. The CDR3 region has the DNA TGTGCCAGCAGCCCTGGCCCAGCGGGGGGGGGAAATGAGCAGTTCTTC. This encodes CASSPGPAGGGNEQFF. Together with reference TRBV28 and TRBJ2-1, the CDR3 gives the full variable domain: DVKVTQSSRYLVKRTGEKVFLECVQDMDHENMFWYRQDPGLGLRLIYFSYDVKMKEKGDIPEGYSVSREKKERFSLILESASTNQTSMYLCASSPGPAGGGNEQFFGPGTRLTVL.

This clonotype was seen more than once but under ten times. CDR3 sequence (DNA): TGTGCCAGCATCATAGGGGGGTACGCTGAAGCTTTCTTT. Translating it yields CASIIGGYAEAFF. The chain combines TRBV12-3 or TRBV12-4 with TRBJ1-1; tentative D call: TRBD1 (6 bases). The CDR3 length is 13 residues. Trimming left V 7 bases short and J 6 bases short, with 15 bases between.

This rearrangement joins TRBV12-3 or TRBV12-4 to TRBJ1-3; D remains ambiguous. The length of the CDR3 is 15 residues. V was pared by 7 bases and J by 0 bases, with 13 bases between. The CDR3 is CASILGSFSGNTIYF. In nucleotides, the CDR3 is TGTGCCAGCATCCTAGGGTCCTTCTCTGGAAACACCATATATTTT.

The chain carries TRBV28 and TRBJ2-5, with 14 bases that match TRBD2. The germline V gene encodes CDR1 MDHEN and CDR2 SYDVKM. This CDR3 region has 16 residues. V lost 1 base to trimming and J lost 5 bases; unmatched junction nucleotides: 3. In DNA, the CDR3 is TGTGCCAGCAGTTTATTGGGACTAGCGGGAGAGGAGACCCAGTACTTC. Protein: CASSLLGLAGEETQYF. Complete variable domain (other parts from reference TRBV28 and TRBJ2-5): DVKVTQSSRYLVKRTGEKVFLECVQDMDHENMFWYRQDPGLGLRLIYFSYDVKMKEKGDIPEGYSVSREKKERFSLILESASTNQTSMYLCASSLLGLAGEETQYFGPGTRLLVL.

This clonotype came up a few times. The gene calls are TRBV12-3 or TRBV12-4 and TRBJ1-1; maybe TRBD1 (5 bases). This CDR3 is built from 13 residues. The ends were cut back, 6 bases at V and 3 bases at J, with 11 bases in the middle. The CDR3 nucleotides read TGTGCCAGCAGCTTGGGGACCCACACTGAAGCTTTCTTT. Protein: CASSLGTHTEAFF.

V and J are TRBV7-9 and TRBJ2-4; D gene unclear. Trimming removed 5 bases from V and 0 bases from J, with 11 bases in between. This CDR3 region has 15 residues. Germline CDR1 is SEHNR and CDR2 is FQNEAQ (reference sequence). The CDR3 DNA is TGTGCCAGCAGCCCCCCCGCGGTAGCCAAAAACATTCAGTACTTC. Encoded protein: CASSPPAVAKNIQYF.

A few counts support this clonotype. The rearrangement joins TRBV7-2 to TRBJ2-3, with D perhaps matching TRBD2 (5 bases). The CDR3 has 16 amino acids. V was cut by 2 bases and J by 1 base, with 13 bases left in between. The germline V gene encodes CDR1 SGHTA and CDR2 FQGNSA. For the CDR3, the DNA is TGTGCCAGCAGCTTATCGGCTAGCTGGGGCACAGATACGCAGTATTTT. It translates to CASSLSASWGTDTQYF.

This clonotype was counted between two and nine times. V usage is TRBV2 and J usage is TRBJ2-3; 8 bases are shared with TRBD2. Germline CDR1 is SNHLY and CDR2 is FYNNEI. This CDR3 has 15 amino acids. The ends lost 7 bases at V and 6 bases at J; junction bases unmatched: 12. In DNA form, the CDR3 reads TGTGCCAGCACCCCAAAGACTAGCGTTAAGGATACGCAGTATTTT. Translation: CASTPKTSVKDTQYF.

The chain recombines TRBV5-8 with TRBJ2-1, with D unclear. The germline gives CDR1 SGHTS, CDR2 YDEGEE. The germline V and J ends were trimmed by 1 base and 0 bases, with 11 bases remaining between them. The CDR3 is made up of 16 amino acids. The DNA for the CDR3 is TGTGCCAGCAGCTTGTCCAGCCCGAGCTCCTACAATGAGCAGTTCTTC. As protein: CASSLSSPSSYNEQFF.

This clonotype showed up just a few times. This chain connects TRBV27 to TRBJ2-1; 8 nucleotides agree with TRBD2. The J segment lost 11 bases and the V segment lost 6 bases, leaving 6 bases of the junction unmatched. Germline values: CDR1 MNHEY, CDR2 SMNVEV (reference sequence). The CDR3 has 12 residues. CDR3 DNA sequence: TGTGCCAGCAGCAGACTAGCGCAAAAGCAGTTCTTC. Encoded protein: CASSRLAQKQFF.

This clonotype was seen only a few times. The CDR3 DNA follows: TGTGCCAGCAGCGGGGGCTATGGCGGTGAGCAGTTCTTC. Protein: CASSGGYGGEQFF. The chain joins TRBV6-4 to TRBJ2-1; D may be TRBD1 or TRBD2 (6 bases each). Between the trimmed V and J ends, which lost 6 bases and 9 bases, there was a span of 15 bases. The germline gives CDR1 MRHNA, CDR2 SNTAGT. This CDR3 is 13 amino acids long.

This clonotype has a count of ten or more. V is TRBV5-1 and J is TRBJ2-1; perhaps TRBD2 as D (5 bases). V gave up 4 bases and J gave up 8 bases, with 13 bases separating them. This CDR3 comprises 13 residues. Germline V gene lookup returns CDR1 SGHRS and CDR2 YFSETQ. The DNA of the CDR3 is TGCGCCAGCAGCCGGAACGGGGTAGATGAGCAGTTCTTC. It encodes CASSRNGVDEQFF.

This clonotype showed up just once. V is TRBV9 and J is TRBJ1-4; D is uncertain. The ends were cut back, 4 bases at V and 0 bases at J, with 10 bases in the middle. CDR1 and CDR2 (germline): SGDLS, YYNGEE. The CDR3 runs 15 residues. The CDR3 DNA reads as TGTGCCAGCAGCACCGGGGATGCAACTAATGAAAAACTGTTTTTT. Translating gives CASSTGDATNEKLFF.

This clonotype was found a few times. The V call is TRBV28, the J call TRBJ2-1; 8 bases map to TRBD1. V dropped 6 bases and J dropped 0; count of bases not matched to a gene: 4. CDR1 is MDHEN, CDR2 SYDVKM, per germline. There are 15 residues in the CDR3. DNA of the CDR3: TGTGCCAGCAGACTTCAGGGGGCCTCCTACAATGAGCAGTTCTTC. It yields the protein CASRLQGASYNEQFF.

The chain recombines TRBV28 with TRBJ2-7, with D uncertain. V was clipped by 2 bases and J by 0 bases, with 11 bases between them. CDR1 and CDR2 from the germline V gene are MDHEN and SYDVKM. The CDR3 is 15 amino acids. This CDR3 reads CASSLSQAPSYEQYV. The CDR3 DNA reads as TGTGCCAGCAGTTTAAGCCAGGCCCCCTCCTACGAGCAGTACGTC.

The chain combines TRBV28 with TRBJ1-4; D is unclear. Deletions cut 9 bases from V and 7 bases from J, with 15 bases between. Germline V gene data show CDR1 as MDHEN and CDR2 as SYDVKM. This CDR3 region has 13 residues. CDR3 sequence reads: CASRTVLSEKLFF. DNA for the CDR3: TGTGCCAGTCGAACAGTATTGAGTGAAAAACTGTTTTTT.

The rearrangement uses TRBV5-1 and TRBJ2-7, with D perhaps being TRBD1 or TRBD2 (5 bases each). Germline values: CDR1 SGHRS, CDR2 YFSETQ. The CDR3 has 15 residues. The germline V and J ends were trimmed by 4 bases and 2 bases, with 16 bases remaining between them. As DNA, the CDR3 is TGCGCCAGCAGCGTAACGGGACGGGCGGCCTACGAGCAGTACTTC. Its protein product is CASSVTGRAAYEQYF.

DNA of the CDR3: TGTGCCAGCAGTTTTTCGGTAGCCTTGAAAGATGGCTACACCTTC. As protein: CASSFSVALKDGYTF. The V gene is TRBV12-3 or TRBV12-4, the J gene TRBJ1-2; D is uncertain. With 3 bases removed from V and 6 bases from J, the gap between germline ends came to 17 bases. The CDR3 length is 15 residues.